One sample yielded the 13 T cell receptor beta chains listed below, sequenced in a study of regulatory T cells in long-lasting Graves disease. TCR beta libraries were built with iRepertoire HTBI primers and Arm-PCR of CDR3 regions. TCRdb reanalysed the multiplex PCR reads using MiXCR and keeps one entry per CDR3 protein. The sample includes about 450,000 distinct CDR3 sequences, around a quarter of them seen just once. Described time point: persistent/refractory GD, antithyroid drugs over 5 years with positive TRAb. PBMC-extracted RNA yielded the TCR library. The specimen was peripheral blood mononuclear cells (PBMCs), collected when the disease was refractory, from a patient treated with antithyroid drugs. Source of these receptors: a female donor with Graves disease.

This clonotype was seen many times. The chain employs TRBV29-1 and TRBJ2-7; 8 nucleotides line up with TRBD2. V shed 1 base and J 6 bases; nucleotides not matched to a gene: 5. Germline values: CDR1 SQVTM, CDR2 ANQGSEA. The CDR3 extends over 13 amino acids. As DNA, the CDR3 is TGCAGCGTTGAAGTAGCGGGAACGGGCGAGCAGTACTTC. Protein: CSVEVAGTGEQYF.

The V call is TRBV12-3 or TRBV12-4, the J call TRBJ2-7, with 7 bases that match TRBD2. This CDR3 contains 16 residues. J gave up 7 bases and V 0 bases, and 12 bases lay outside the gene matches. The CDR3 sequence: CASSLALGGPLGEQYF. CDR3 DNA sequence: TGTGCCAGCAGTTTAGCGCTGGGAGGGCCTCTAGGGGAGCAGTACTTC.

In its sample, this clonotype was seen a few times. This chain joins TRBV20-1 and TRBJ2-5; the D gene is possibly TRBD2 (7 bases). Per the germline V gene, CDR1 is DFQATT and CDR2 is SNEGSKA (reference sequence). The CDR3 extends over 13 amino acids. Trimming took 4 bases from V and 5 from J, leaving 14 bases between them. This CDR3 is CSAIGGGGETQYF. CDR3 bases: TGCAGTGCTATAGGTGGGGGGGGCGAGACCCAGTACTTC.

This clonotype has only a few counts. The J gene is TRBJ1-1, the V gene TRBV19, with D unclear. The CDR3 length is 15 residues. Germline-derived CDR1 and CDR2 are LNHDA and SQIVND (reference sequence). V was shortened by 5 bases and J by 0 bases, with 13 bases between the two germline ends. The CDR3, as DNA: TGTGCCAGTAGTGCGGAGTCCGACATGAACACTGAAGCTTTCTTT. Encoded protein: CASSAESDMNTEAFF.

This clonotype was detected ten times or more. The rearrangement uses TRBV16 and TRBJ1-1, with D uncertain. Trimming took off 0 bases at V and 6 bases at J, with 8 bases between the two ends. This CDR3 comprises 13 residues. Germline V lookup: CDR1 KGHSY, CDR2 FQNENV. CDR3 DNA: TGTGCCAGCAGCCAATCGGGGAGCGCTGAAGCTTTCTTT. The encoded protein is CASSQSGSAEAFF.

J is TRBJ2-7 and V is TRBV18; 9 nucleotides line up with TRBD2. V was clipped by 0 bases and J by 2 bases; unmatched bases: 8. The CDR3 covers 17 residues. CDR1 KGHSH and CDR2 LQKENI come from the germline V gene. The CDR3, as DNA: TGTGCCAGCTCACCACCTTCCGGGACTAGCATCCCCTACGAGCAGTACTTC. Residues: CASSPPSGTSIPYEQYF.

The table lists this clonotype with a few counts. The CDR3 region is CASGSGPGNIQYF. The DNA for the CDR3 is TGTGCTAGTGGCTCCGGGCCTGGGAACATTCAGTACTTC. The chain joins TRBV12-5 to TRBJ2-4; D call uncertain. The CDR3 consists of 13 residues. Trimming pared 6 bases from V and 7 bases from J, leaving 13 bases between. Germline CDR1 is LGHNT and CDR2 is FRNRAP.

The rearrangement uses TRBV19 and TRBJ1-1; TRBD1 is a possible D gene (6 bases). In germline, CDR1 is LNHDA, CDR2 SQIVND (reference sequence). Trimming removed 6 bases at V and 0 bases at J, with 17 bases between. The length of the CDR3 is 16 residues. In DNA, the CDR3 is TGTGCCAGTAGCCTCCGTGAGGACAGATTGAACACTGAAGCTTTCTTT. It is translated as CASSLREDRLNTEAFF.

This clonotype showed up just a few times. The chain couples TRBV6-1 to TRBJ1-3; the D is unclear. Trimming removed 2 bases at V and 0 bases at J, with 5 bases between. The CDR3 covers 14 residues. CDR1 and CDR2 (germline): MNHNS, SASEGT. This chain's CDR3 is CASSEPGSGNTIYF. In nucleotides, the CDR3 is TGTGCCAGCAGTGAACCGGGCTCTGGAAACACCATATATTTT.

This chain uses TRBV25-1 with TRBJ2-7, with D perhaps TRBD1 (6 bases). The CDR3 runs 14 residues. The V end was cut by 6 bases, the J end by 4 bases, with 16 bases between. Per germline, CDR1 MGHDK and CDR2 SYGVNS. DNA of the CDR3: TGTGCCAGCAGCGCCCCGGGACACCAATACGAGCAGTACTTC. Its translation: CASSAPGHQYEQYF.

V gene TRBV3-1 combines with J gene TRBJ2-5; 10 bases line up with TRBD2. The CDR3 sequence is 15 residues long. CDR1 LGHDT and CDR2 YNNKEL come from the germline V gene (reference sequence). After removal of 4 bases from V and 0 bases from J, the junction contained 2 bases not matched to a gene. The CDR3 reads CASSRSGGDQETQYF. The CDR3 DNA reads TGTGCCAGCAGCCGCAGCGGGGGGGACCAAGAGACCCAGTACTTC.

The V call is TRBV10-3, the J call TRBJ2-3, with D possibly TRBD1 on 6 matching bases. The CDR3 covers 14 residues. Trimming left V 3 bases short and J 5 bases short, with 12 bases between. Germline CDR1 and CDR2: ENHRY and SYGVKD. DNA for the CDR3: TGTGCCATCAGTGAAGGCAGGGGACAAGATACGCAGTATTTT. It codes for CAISEGRGQDTQYF.

The gene calls are TRBV10-3 and TRBJ2-7; D perhaps matches TRBD2 (6 bases). The CDR3 has 13 residues. Germline assignment: CDR1 ENHRY and CDR2 SYGVKD. V was trimmed by 4 bases and J by 7 bases, leaving 14 bases between them. CDR3 amino acids: CAISGRGTREQYF. CDR3 nucleotides: TGTGCCATCAGTGGGAGGGGAACTAGGGAGCAGTACTTC.